This T cell receptor beta chain was obtained from a study of blood T cell repertoires in COVID-19. In the study overall: T cells, B-cell-depleted T cells, or PBMCs supplied cDNA or gDNA.

The protocol was immunoSEQ multiplex PCR, while the TCRdb copy is restricted to in-frame clones and leaves out a portion. Of some 190,000 clones listed, roughly 84% are singletons. In this sample, this clone turned up many times. This study enrolled people aged about 18 to 95 from about two dozen US geographic areas. Cohorts were assigned according to the clinical history that participants reported. Trimming at V came to 2 bases and at J to 7 bases, leaving 4 bases not matched to a gene. The CDR3 covers 14 residues. CDR1 and CDR2 (germline): SGHRS, YFSETQ. What was sequenced was PBMCs or T cells enriched from blood (not recorded which). The source of this sequence is a woman aged 30 to 39 who had been exposed to COVID-19. This chain connects TRBV5-1 to TRBJ1-4; 8 bases fit TRBD1. CDR3 DNA sequence: TGCGCCAGCAGCTTCCAGGGGGCGGGTGAAAAACTGTTTTTT. Its translation is CASSFQGAGEKLFF.